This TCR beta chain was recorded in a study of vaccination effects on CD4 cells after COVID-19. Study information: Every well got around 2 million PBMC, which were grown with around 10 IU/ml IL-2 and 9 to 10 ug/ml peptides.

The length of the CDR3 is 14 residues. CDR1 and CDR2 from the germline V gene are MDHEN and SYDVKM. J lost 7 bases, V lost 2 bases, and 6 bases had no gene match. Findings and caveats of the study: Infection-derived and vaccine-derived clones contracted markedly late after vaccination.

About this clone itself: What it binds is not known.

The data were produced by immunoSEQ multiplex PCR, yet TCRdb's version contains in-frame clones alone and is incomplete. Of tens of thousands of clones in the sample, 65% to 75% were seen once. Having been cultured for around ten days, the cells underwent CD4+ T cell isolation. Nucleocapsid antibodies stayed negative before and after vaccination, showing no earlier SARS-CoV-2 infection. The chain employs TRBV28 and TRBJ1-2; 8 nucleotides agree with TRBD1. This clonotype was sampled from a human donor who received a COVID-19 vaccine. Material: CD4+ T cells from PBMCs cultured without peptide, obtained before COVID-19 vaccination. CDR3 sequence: CASSLRQGTSGYTF. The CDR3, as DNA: TGTGCCAGCAGTTTACGACAGGGGACGAGTGGCTACACCTTC.